The source of this T cell receptor beta chain is a study of blood T cell repertoires in COVID-19. Study context: There were acute and convalescent COVID-19 samples, and they came from the United States, Italy and Spain. T cells, B-cell-depleted T cells, or PBMCs provided the cDNA or gDNA that served as material.

In the authors' methods: Estimates of nucleated cell counts were drawn from the amplification of reference gene primers. Method: immunoSEQ multiplex PCR; TCRdb's copy keeps in-frame clones and lacks some. V and J calls and clone size come straight from that table; D and trimming were deduced from the DNA. Seen here are more than 150,000 clones, roughly 90% observed once, and the top ten hold about 2.6%. The germline gives CDR1 LGHDT, CDR2 YNNKEL (reference sequence). This CDR3 has 15 residues. V shed 5 bases, J shed 4 bases, and the junction held 5 bases outside the gene matches. This clonotype was sampled from a man in his sixties with acute or convalescent COVID-19. J is TRBJ2-1 and V is TRBV3-1 (or the pseudogene TRBV3-2), with TRBD2 matching over 10 bases. Sequenced material: peripheral blood. CDR3: CASSKPSGGYNEQFF. CDR3 nucleotides: TGTGCCAGCAGCAAGCCTAGCGGGGGTTACAATGAGCAGTTCTTC.